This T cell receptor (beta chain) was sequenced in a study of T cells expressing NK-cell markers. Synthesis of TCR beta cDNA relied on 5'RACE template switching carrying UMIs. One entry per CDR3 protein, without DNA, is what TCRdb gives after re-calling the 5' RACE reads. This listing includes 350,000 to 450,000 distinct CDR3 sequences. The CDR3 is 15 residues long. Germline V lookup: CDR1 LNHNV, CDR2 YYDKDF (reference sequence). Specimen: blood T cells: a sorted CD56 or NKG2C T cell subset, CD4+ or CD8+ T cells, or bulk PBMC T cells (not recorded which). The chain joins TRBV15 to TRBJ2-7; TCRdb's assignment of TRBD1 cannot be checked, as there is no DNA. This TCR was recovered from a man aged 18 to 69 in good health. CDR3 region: CATSSLNRVGYEQYF.